This TCR beta chain derives from a study of blood T cell repertoires in COVID-19. Produced via immunoSEQ multiplex PCR; TCRdb's table is partial and in-frame only. The profile shows fewer than 250,000 clones, under 90% of them singletons. The CDR3 spans 12 residues. From germline, CDR1 is SGDLS and CDR2 YYNGEE. With 0 bases removed from V and 5 bases from J, the gap between germline ends came to 4 bases. The TCR was taken from a woman at least 80 years old with COVID-19, enrolled during active disease. This chain connects TRBV9 to TRBJ2-3; D uncertain. The sequencing input was peripheral blood. The CDR3 bases are TGTGCCAGCAGCGTAGAACTAGATACGCAGTATTTT. This codes for CASSVELDTQYF.